This record covers a single T cell receptor (beta chain). The antigen is undetermined. The CDR3 end is not reached by the read, which stops 3 residues before it; the germline J gene fills it in. The data originate from a study of Tregs in tolerant kidney transplant recipients. Whole-study results and caveats: Tregs expanded with activated donor B cells seemed most donor-specific.

Per germline, CDR1 SGHDT and CDR2 YYEEEE. The CDR3 covers 14 residues. V was pared by 4 bases and J by 3 bases, with 7 bases of the junction left unmatched. Unstimulated Tregs (CD4+CD25+CD127-) and CD4+CD25- non-Tregs were sorted from PBMCs. Sequenced by immunoSEQ multiplex PCR; TCRdb stores in-frame clones only, minus some. This repertoire includes about 30,000 clones. The chain joins TRBV5-6 to TRBJ2-7; TRBD2 matches 7 bases. The receptor was isolated from a human donor who received a combined kidney and bone marrow transplant. Sequenced here: CD8+ T cells from blood, sampled before the transplant. The sequenced part of the CDR3 DNA is TGTGCCAGCAGCCGGCGTGGGGGGGTCTACGAG. Translating gives CASSRRGGVYE. The whole CDR3 protein is CASSRRGGVYEQYF.